These 3 T cell receptor beta chains share one sample of origin, sequenced in a study of prognosis after radiotherapy for stage I lung cancer. The genomic DNA TCR beta CDR3 region underwent two rounds of multiplex PCR. The use of primers specific to each TRBV and TRBJ gene characterized first-round PCR. TCRdb called the multiplex PCR reads again in MiXCR, with one record for every CDR3 protein. The sample has 12,000 or so distinct CDR3 sequences, 35% seen once. The source material was PBMCs, sampled before or after stereotactic body radiation therapy (not recorded which). The source is a donor of 50 years or more with non-small cell lung cancer.

This clonotype was seen repeatedly, ten times or more. J is TRBJ2-7 and V is TRBV5-6; no clear D gene. The V end lost 7 bases, the J end lost 6 bases, and 11 bases lay between the germline ends. Germline V CDR1 and CDR2: SGHDT, YYEEEE. This CDR3 comprises 11 residues. The CDR3 bases are TGTGCCAGCCTTATCTGGGGCGAGCAGTACGTC. Amino acid sequence: CASLIWGEQYV.

The sample holds a few counts of this clonotype. Being one base from a much bigger clone, this may be a read error. The CDR3 sequence: CVSSPASVLGYTF. Written as DNA, the CDR3 is TGTGTCAGCAGCCCCGCCTCAGTCCTTGGCTACACCTTC. V usage is TRBV7-9 and J usage is TRBJ1-2, with D hard to call. Germline V gene sequence: CDR1 SEHNR, CDR2 FQNEAQ (reference sequence). The CDR3 runs 13 residues. The whole variable domain, filled in from reference TRBV7-9 and TRBJ1-2, reads DTGVSQNPRHKITKRGQNVTFRCDPISEHNRLYWYRQTLGQGPEFLTYFQNEAQLEKSRLLSDRFSAERPKGSFSTLEIQRTEQGDSAMYLCVSSPASVLGYTFGSGTRLTVV.

This clonotype has a count of ten or more. The chain links TRBV20-1 to TRBJ1-5, with 11 positions matching TRBD1. V dropped 6 bases and J dropped 1; count of bases not matched to a gene: 8. This CDR3 region has 16 residues. Germline V gene sequence: CDR1 DFQATT, CDR2 SNEGSKA (reference sequence). This CDR3 is CSATRTGGLSNQPQHF. The CDR3 nucleotides read TGCAGTGCCACCAGGACAGGGGGCTTAAGCAATCAGCCCCAGCATTTT.